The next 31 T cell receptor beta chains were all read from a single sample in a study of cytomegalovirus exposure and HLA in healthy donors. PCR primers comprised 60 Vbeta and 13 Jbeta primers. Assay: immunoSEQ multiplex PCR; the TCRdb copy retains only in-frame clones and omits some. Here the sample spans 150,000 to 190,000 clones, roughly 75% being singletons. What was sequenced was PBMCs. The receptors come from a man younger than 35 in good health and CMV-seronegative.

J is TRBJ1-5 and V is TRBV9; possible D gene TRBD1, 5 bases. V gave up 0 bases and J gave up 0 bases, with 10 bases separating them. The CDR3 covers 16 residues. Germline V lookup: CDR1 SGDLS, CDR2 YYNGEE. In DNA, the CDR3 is TGTGCCAGCAGCGTAGGACCAGGGCATAGCAATCAGCCCCAGCATTTT. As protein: CASSVGPGHSNQPQHF.

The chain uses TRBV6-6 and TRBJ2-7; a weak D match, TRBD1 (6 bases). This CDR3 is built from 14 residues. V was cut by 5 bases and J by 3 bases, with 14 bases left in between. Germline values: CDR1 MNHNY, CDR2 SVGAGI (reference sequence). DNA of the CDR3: TGTGCCAGCAGTCCCTGGACAGATCACTACGAGCAGTACTTC. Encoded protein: CASSPWTDHYEQYF.

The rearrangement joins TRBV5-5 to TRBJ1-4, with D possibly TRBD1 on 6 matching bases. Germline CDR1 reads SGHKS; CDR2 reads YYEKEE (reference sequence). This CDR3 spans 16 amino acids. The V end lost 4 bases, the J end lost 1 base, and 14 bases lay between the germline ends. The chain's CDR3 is CASSPRTGLTNEKLFF. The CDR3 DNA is TGTGCCAGCAGCCCCAGAACAGGGTTAACTAATGAAAAACTGTTTTTT.

CDR3 residues: CASSLAAGTSGRGGNTDTQYF. The CDR3 bases are TGCGCCAGCAGCCTGGCGGCGGGGACTAGCGGGAGGGGGGGGAACACAGATACGCAGTATTTT. V gene TRBV4-3 combines with J gene TRBJ2-3; 16 bases agree with TRBD2. The CDR3 is made up of 21 amino acids. V lost 4 bases, J lost 2 bases, and 15 bases stayed unmatched. Germline CDR1 is LGHNA and CDR2 is YSLEER.

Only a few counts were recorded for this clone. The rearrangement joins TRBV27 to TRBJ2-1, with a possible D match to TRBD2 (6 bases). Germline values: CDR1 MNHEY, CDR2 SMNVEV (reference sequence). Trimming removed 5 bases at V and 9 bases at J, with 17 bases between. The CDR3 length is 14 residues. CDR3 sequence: CASSISGSWGEQFF. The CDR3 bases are TGTGCCAGCAGTATCAGCGGGTCATGGGGTGAGCAGTTCTTC.

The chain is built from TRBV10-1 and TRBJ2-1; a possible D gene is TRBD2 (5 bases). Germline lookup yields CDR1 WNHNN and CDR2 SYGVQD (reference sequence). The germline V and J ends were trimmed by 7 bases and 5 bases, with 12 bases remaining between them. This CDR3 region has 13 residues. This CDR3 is CASKSGQDNEQFF. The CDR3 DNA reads TGCGCCAGCAAAAGCGGTCAGGACAATGAGCAGTTCTTC.

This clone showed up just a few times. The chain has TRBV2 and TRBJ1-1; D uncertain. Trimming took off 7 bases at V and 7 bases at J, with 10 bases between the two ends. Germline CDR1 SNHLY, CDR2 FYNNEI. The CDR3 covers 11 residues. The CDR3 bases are TGTGCCAGCACCTTATCAGGTGAAGCTTTCTTT. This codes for CASTLSGEAFF.

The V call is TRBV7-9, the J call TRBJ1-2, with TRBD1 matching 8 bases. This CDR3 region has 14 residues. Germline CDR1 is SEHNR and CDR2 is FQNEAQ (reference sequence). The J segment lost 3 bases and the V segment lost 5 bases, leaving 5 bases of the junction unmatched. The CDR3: CASSPGQGDYGYTF. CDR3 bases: TGTGCCAGCAGCCCCGGACAGGGCGACTATGGCTACACCTTC.

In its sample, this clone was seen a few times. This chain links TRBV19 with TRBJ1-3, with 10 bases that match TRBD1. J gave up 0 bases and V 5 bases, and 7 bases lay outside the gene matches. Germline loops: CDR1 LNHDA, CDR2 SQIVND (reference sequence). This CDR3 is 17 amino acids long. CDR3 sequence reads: CASSDGQGVFSGNTIYF. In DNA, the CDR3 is TGTGCCAGTAGTGACGGACAGGGGGTCTTCTCTGGAAACACCATATATTTT.

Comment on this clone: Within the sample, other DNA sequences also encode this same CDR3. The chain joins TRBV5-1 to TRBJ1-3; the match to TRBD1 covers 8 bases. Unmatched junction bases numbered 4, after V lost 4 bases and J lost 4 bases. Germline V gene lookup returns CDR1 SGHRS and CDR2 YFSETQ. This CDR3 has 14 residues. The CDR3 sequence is CASSPGDRGNTIYF. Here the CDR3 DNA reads TGCGCCAGCAGCCCAGGGGACAGGGGAAACACCATATATTTT.

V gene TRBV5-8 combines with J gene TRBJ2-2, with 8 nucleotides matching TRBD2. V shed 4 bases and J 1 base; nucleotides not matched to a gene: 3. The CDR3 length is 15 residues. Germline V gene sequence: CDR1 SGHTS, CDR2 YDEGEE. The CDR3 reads CASSVAGLNTGELFF. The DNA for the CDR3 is TGTGCCAGCAGCGTAGCGGGACTGAACACCGGGGAGCTGTTTTTT.

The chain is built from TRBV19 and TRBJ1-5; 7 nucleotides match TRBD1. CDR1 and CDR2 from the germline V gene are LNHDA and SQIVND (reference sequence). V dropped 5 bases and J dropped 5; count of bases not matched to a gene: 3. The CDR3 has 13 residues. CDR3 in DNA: TGTGCCAGTAGTGGGACAGAGGATCAGCCCCAGCATTTT. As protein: CASSGTEDQPQHF. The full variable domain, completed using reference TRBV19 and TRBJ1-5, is DGGITQSPKYLFRKEGQNVTLSCEQNLNHDAMYWYRQDPGQGLRLIYYSQIVNDFQKGDIAEGYSVSREKKESFPLTVTSAQKNPTAFYLCASSGTEDQPQHFGDGTRLSIL.

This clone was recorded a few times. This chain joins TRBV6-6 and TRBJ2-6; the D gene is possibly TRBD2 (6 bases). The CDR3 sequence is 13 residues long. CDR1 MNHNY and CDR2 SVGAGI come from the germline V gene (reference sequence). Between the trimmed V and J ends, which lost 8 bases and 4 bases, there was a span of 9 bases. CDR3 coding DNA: TGTGCCAGCGGAGGAGGGGGGGCCAACGTCCTGACTTTC. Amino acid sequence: CASGGGGANVLTF.

The CDR3 region has the DNA TGTGCCAGCATGCCCTCTGGTAGCGGGAAAGACGAGCAGTACTTC. Protein: CASMPSGSGKDEQYF. This chain links TRBV6-1 with TRBJ2-7; 8 bases line up with TRBD2. Germline-derived CDR1 and CDR2 are MNHNS and SASEGT. The junction had 13 bases not matched to a gene; V was cut back by 7 bases and J by 5 bases. The CDR3 runs 15 residues.

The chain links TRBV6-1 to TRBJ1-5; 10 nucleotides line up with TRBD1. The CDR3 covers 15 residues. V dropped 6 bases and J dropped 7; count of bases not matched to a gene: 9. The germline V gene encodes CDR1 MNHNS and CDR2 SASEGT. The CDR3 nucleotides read TGTGCCAGCAGCGTTGGGCGACAGGGGGCACAGCCCCAGCATTTT. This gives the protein CASSVGRQGAQPQHF.

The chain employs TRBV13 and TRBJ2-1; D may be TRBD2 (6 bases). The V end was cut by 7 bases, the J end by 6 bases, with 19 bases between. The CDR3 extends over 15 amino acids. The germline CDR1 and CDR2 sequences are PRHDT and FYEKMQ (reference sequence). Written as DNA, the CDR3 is TGTGCCAGCACCTTCGGCGGGGCAGGCCTCAATGAGCAGTTCTTC. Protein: CASTFGGAGLNEQFF.

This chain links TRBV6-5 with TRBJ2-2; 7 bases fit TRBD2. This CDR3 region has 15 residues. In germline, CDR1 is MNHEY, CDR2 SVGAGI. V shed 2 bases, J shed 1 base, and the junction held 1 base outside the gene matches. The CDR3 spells CASSYGRVNTGELFF. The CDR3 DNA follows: TGTGCCAGCAGTTACGGGAGGGTGAACACCGGGGAGCTGTTTTTT.

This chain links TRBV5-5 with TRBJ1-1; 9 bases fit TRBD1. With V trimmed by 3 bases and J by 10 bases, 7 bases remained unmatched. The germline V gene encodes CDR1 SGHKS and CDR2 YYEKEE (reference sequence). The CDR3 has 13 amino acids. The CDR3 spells CASSSQGARGAFF. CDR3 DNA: TGTGCCAGCAGCTCACAGGGGGCGAGAGGAGCTTTCTTT. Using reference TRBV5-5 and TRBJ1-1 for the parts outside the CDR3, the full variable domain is DAGVTQSPTHLIKTRGQQVTLRCSPISGHKSVSWYQQVLGQGPQFIFQYYEKEERGRGNFPDRFSARQFPNYSSELNVNALLLGDSALYLCASSSQGARGAFFGQGTRLTVV.

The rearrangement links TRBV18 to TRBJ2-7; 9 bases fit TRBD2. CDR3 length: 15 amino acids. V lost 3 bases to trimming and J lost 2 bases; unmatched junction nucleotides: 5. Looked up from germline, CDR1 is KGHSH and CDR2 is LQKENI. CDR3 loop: CASSPPASGTYEQYF. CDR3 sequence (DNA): TGTGCCAGCTCACCGCCGGCTAGCGGGACCTACGAGCAGTACTTC. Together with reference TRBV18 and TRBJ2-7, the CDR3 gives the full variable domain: NAGVMQNPRHLVRRRGQEARLRCSPMKGHSHVYWYRQLPEEGLKFMVYLQKENIIDESGMPKERFSAEFPKEGPSILRIQQVVRGDSAAYFCASSPPASGTYEQYFGPGTRLTVT.

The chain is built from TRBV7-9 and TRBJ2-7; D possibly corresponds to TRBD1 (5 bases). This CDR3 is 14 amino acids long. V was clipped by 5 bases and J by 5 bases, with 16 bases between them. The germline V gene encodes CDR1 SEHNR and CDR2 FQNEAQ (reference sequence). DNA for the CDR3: TGTGCCAGCAGCACGGCGAGTGCAGGGAACGAGCAGTACTTC. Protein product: CASSTASAGNEQYF.

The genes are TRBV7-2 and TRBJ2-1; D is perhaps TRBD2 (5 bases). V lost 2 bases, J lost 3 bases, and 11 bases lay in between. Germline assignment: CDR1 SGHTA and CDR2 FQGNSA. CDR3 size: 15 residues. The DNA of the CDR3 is TGTGCCAGCAGCTTAAGTGAGGGTGGCTACAATGAGCAGTTCTTC. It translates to CASSLSEGGYNEQFF.

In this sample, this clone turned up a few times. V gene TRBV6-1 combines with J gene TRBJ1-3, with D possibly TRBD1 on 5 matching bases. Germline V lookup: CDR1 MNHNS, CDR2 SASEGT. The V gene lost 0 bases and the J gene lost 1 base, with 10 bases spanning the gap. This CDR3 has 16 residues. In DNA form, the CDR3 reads TGTGCCAGCAGTGAAGCCACAGGCGGTTCTGGAAACACCATATATTTT. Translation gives CASSEATGGSGNTIYF.

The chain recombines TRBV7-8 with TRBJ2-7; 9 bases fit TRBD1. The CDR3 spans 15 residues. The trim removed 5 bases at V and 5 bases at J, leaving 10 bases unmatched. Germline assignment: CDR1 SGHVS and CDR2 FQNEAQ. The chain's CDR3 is CASSQGQGFRNEQYF. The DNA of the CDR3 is TGTGCCAGCAGCCAGGGACAGGGCTTTAGAAACGAGCAGTACTTC. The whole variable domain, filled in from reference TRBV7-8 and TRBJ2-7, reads GAGVSQSPRYKVAKRGQDVALRCDPISGHVSLFWYQQALGQGPEFLTYFQNEAQLDKSGLPSDRFFAERPEGSVSTLKIQRTQQEDSAVYLCASSQGQGFRNEQYFGPGTRLTVT.

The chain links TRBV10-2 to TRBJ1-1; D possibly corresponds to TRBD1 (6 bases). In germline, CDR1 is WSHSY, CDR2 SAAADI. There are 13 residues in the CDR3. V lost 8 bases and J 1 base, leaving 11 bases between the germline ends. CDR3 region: CASGDTSNTEAFF. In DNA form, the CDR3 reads TGCGCCAGCGGGGACACCTCGAACACTGAAGCTTTCTTT.

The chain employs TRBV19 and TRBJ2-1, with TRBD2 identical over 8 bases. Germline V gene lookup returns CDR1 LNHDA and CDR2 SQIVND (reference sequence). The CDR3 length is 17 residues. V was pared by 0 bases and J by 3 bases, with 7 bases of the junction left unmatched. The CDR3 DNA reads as TGTGCCAGTAGTATAGAGGGGTCGGGACTAGGCTACAATGAGCAGTTCTTC. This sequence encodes CASSIEGSGLGYNEQFF.

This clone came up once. CDR3 nucleotides: TGTGCCAGCAGCTTAGCGGGGGGAGCCGCTCCCTACGAGCAGTACTTC. It specifies CASSLAGGAAPYEQYF. The rearrangement links TRBV7-6 to TRBJ2-7; the D gene is possibly TRBD2 (6 bases). CDR3 size: 16 residues. V lost 0 bases, J lost 2 bases, and 14 bases lay in between. Germline V CDR1 and CDR2: SGHVS, FNYEAQ.

CDR3 sequence reads: CASTRGTYNEQFF. DNA for the CDR3: TGTGCCAGCACCAGGGGAACCTACAATGAGCAGTTCTTC. The chain has TRBV28 and TRBJ2-1; perhaps TRBD1 as D (6 bases). The V gene lost 7 bases and the J gene lost 2 bases, with 9 bases spanning the gap. The CDR3 contains 13 residues. Germline V CDR1 and CDR2: MDHEN, SYDVKM.

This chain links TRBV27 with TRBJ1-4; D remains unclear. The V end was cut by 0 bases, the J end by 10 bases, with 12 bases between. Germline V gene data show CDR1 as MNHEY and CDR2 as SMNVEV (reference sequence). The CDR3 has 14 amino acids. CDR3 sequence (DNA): TGTGCCAGCAGTTTATCGCCCGGTCGGGGAAAACTGTTTTTT. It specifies CASSLSPGRGKLFF. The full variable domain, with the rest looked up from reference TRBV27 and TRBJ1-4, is EAQVTQNPRYLITVTGKKLTVTCSQNMNHEYMSWYRQDPGLGLRQIYYSMNVEVTDKGDVPEGYKVSRKEKRNFPLILESPSPNQTSLYFCASSLSPGRGKLFFGSGTQLSVL.

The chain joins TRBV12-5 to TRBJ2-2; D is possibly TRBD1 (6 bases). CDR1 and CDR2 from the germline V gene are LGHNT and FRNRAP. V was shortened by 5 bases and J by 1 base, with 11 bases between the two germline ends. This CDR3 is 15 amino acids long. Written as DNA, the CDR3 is TGTGCTAGTGGTCCCGGGACATTGAACACCGGGGAGCTGTTTTTT. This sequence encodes CASGPGTLNTGELFF.

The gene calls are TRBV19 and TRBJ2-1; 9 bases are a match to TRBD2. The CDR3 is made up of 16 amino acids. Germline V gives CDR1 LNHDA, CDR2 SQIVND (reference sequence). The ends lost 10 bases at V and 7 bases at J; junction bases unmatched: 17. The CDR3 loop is CATKAEAGGGKNEQFF. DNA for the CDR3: TGTGCCACTAAAGCGGAAGCGGGAGGAGGGAAGAATGAGCAGTTCTTC.

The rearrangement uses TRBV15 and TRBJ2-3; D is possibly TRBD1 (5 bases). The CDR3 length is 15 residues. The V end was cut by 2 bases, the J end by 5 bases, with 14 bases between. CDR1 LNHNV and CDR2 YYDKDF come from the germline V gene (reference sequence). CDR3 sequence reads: CATSRNLDGQDTQYF. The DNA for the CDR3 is TGTGCCACCAGCAGAAACCTCGACGGACAAGATACGCAGTATTTT.